Below are 22 T cell receptor beta chains sequenced from a single sample in a study of blood T cell repertoires in COVID-19. Generated by immunoSEQ multiplex PCR, the TCRdb table keeps only in-frame clones and is missing some. The sample consists of 250,000 to 350,000 clones, less than 85% of them appearing once. The sample consisted of peripheral blood. These receptors all stem from a human donor with COVID-19, enrolled during active disease. The donor label of this sample is uncertain.

This clone was observed a few times. The gene calls are TRBV9 and TRBJ2-5; 10 bases line up with TRBD1. Germline V gene sequence: CDR1 SGDLS, CDR2 YYNGEE. The CDR3 runs to 14 residues. V gave up 3 bases and J gave up 4 bases; unmatched junction bases: 3. CDR3: CASSADRGGETQYF. The CDR3 coding sequence is TGTGCCAGCAGCGCGGACAGGGGGGGAGAGACCCAGTACTTC.

Note on this clone: The same CDR3 arises from other DNA sequences in this sample as well. The chain links TRBV28 to TRBJ2-3, with a weak D call TRBD2 (6 bases). Germline CDR1 MDHEN, CDR2 SYDVKM. The V and J ends lost 2 bases and 0 bases respectively, with 6 bases between them. The CDR3 runs to 14 residues. Here the CDR3 DNA reads TGTGCCAGCAGTTTAGGGACTAGCACAGATACGCAGTATTTT. Its protein product is CASSLGTSTDTQYF.

The rearrangement joins TRBV10-3 to TRBJ1-6; 10 nucleotides align to TRBD1. The CDR3 consists of 15 residues. V shed 6 bases and J 9 bases; nucleotides not matched to a gene: 8. CDR1 ENHRY and CDR2 SYGVKD come from the germline V gene. As DNA, the CDR3 is TGTGCCATCAGCCCGACGGACAGGGGGGGTTCACCCCTCCACTTT. Translating it yields CAISPTDRGGSPLHF.

The CDR3 region is CASGLQGARGYTF. The CDR3 bases are TGTGCTAGTGGCCTTCAGGGGGCGCGGGGCTACACCTTC. V and J are TRBV12-5 and TRBJ1-2; TRBD1 agrees at 8 bases. Germline CDR1 and CDR2: LGHNT and FRNRAP. This CDR3 has 13 residues. With 6 bases clipped from V and 8 bases from J, the junction kept 8 bases outside the gene matches.

The V gene is TRBV7-9, the J gene TRBJ2-6; TRBD1 matches at 9 bases. CDR3 length: 17 amino acids. Germline trimming cut 5 bases from V and 0 bases from J; bases unmatched to any gene: 5. Germline V gene sequence: CDR1 SEHNR, CDR2 FQNEAQ (reference sequence). Written as DNA, the CDR3 is TGTGCCAGCAGCCGGACAGGGGCCTTCTCTGGGGCCAACGTCCTGACTTTC. Protein product: CASSRTGAFSGANVLTF. Together with reference TRBV7-9 and TRBJ2-6, the CDR3 gives the full variable domain: DTGVSQNPRHKITKRGQNVTFRCDPISEHNRLYWYRQTLGQGPEFLTYFQNEAQLEKSRLLSDRFSAERPKGSFSTLEIQRTEQGDSAMYLCASSRTGAFSGANVLTFGAGSRLTVL.

V and J are TRBV9 and TRBJ2-3; 8 bases align to TRBD1. Germline V gene data show CDR1 as SGDLS and CDR2 as YYNGEE. The trim removed 2 bases at V and 2 bases at J, leaving 7 bases unmatched. The CDR3 is 16 residues long. For the CDR3, the DNA is TGTGCCAGCAGCGTGCAGGGGGCGAGGGACACAGATACGCAGTATTTT. It codes for CASSVQGARDTDTQYF.

The V gene is TRBV4-3, the J gene TRBJ2-2, with TRBD1 matching over 8 bases. The CDR3 is 14 residues long. V was clipped by 5 bases and J by 7 bases; unmatched bases: 6. From germline, CDR1 is LGHNA and CDR2 YSLEER. Written as DNA, the CDR3 is TGCGCCAGCAGCTGGGACAGGTTAGGCGGGGAGCTGTTTTTT. It specifies CASSWDRLGGELFF.

This clone turned up a few times. The chain joins TRBV28 to TRBJ1-3; weak D call: TRBD1 (6 bases). V lost 6 bases to trimming and J lost 0 bases, with 15 bases between them. The CDR3 is made up of 16 amino acids. The V gene's germline CDR1 is MDHEN and CDR2 SYDVKM. CDR3 sequence (DNA): TGTGCCAGCAGACTGGACAGTGCTAGCTCTGGAAACACCATATATTTT. This encodes CASRLDSASSGNTIYF.

J is TRBJ1-4 and V is TRBV7-9, with 10 bases identical to TRBD1. CDR1 SEHNR and CDR2 FQNEAQ come from the germline V gene (reference sequence). This CDR3 region has 15 residues. Trimming took 1 base from V and 5 from J; bases not matched to a gene: 1. CDR3 protein: CASSLGGQGNEKLFF. CDR3 sequence (DNA): TGTGCCAGCAGCTTAGGGGGACAGGGGAATGAAAAACTGTTTTTT. The variable domain in full, with the rest retrieved from reference TRBV7-9 and TRBJ1-4, is DTGVSQNPRHKITKRGQNVTFRCDPISEHNRLYWYRQTLGQGPEFLTYFQNEAQLEKSRLLSDRFSAERPKGSFSTLEIQRTEQGDSAMYLCASSLGGQGNEKLFFGSGTQLSVL.

A few counts support this clone. The V gene is TRBV2, the J gene TRBJ2-1; 9 nucleotides match TRBD2. The J segment lost 8 bases and the V segment lost 0 bases, leaving 8 bases of the junction unmatched. The CDR3 has 16 amino acids. From germline, CDR1 is SNHLY and CDR2 FYNNEI. The CDR3, as DNA: TGTGCCAGCAGTGAAGCGGGTAGCGGGAGCAGGTATGAGCAGTTCTTC. Translation gives CASSEAGSGSRYEQFF.

This clone was seen a few times. The chain links TRBV7-9 to TRBJ2-2, with TRBD2 matching over 9 bases. The junction had 5 bases not matched to a gene; V was cut back by 6 bases and J by 0 bases. The CDR3 runs 16 residues. Per the germline V gene, CDR1 is SEHNR and CDR2 is FQNEAQ (reference sequence). CDR3 amino acids: CASSWTSVANTGELFF. Here the CDR3 DNA reads TGTGCCAGCAGTTGGACTAGCGTTGCGAACACCGGGGAGCTGTTTTTT.

The genes are TRBV11-2 and TRBJ2-1; D might be TRBD2 (7 bases). CDR1 is SGHAT, CDR2 FQNNGV, per germline. Trimming left V 3 bases short and J 2 bases short, with 11 bases between. The CDR3 is 15 residues long. CDR3 in DNA: TGTGCCAGCAGCTTGGGGAGGGGGACCTACAATGAGCAGTTCTTC. It is translated as CASSLGRGTYNEQFF.

The chain links TRBV5-6 to TRBJ2-1; no reliable D call. Trimming removed 0 bases from V and 6 bases from J, with 13 bases in between. The CDR3 is 15 residues long. Germline CDR1 SGHDT, CDR2 YYEEEE. CDR3 sequence reads: CASSLGSAVRNEQFF. CDR3 DNA: TGTGCCAGCAGCTTGGGATCGGCGGTTCGCAATGAGCAGTTCTTC.

This chain links TRBV7-3 with TRBJ1-1, with 9 positions matching TRBD1. V lost 3 bases and J lost 1; bases outside the gene matches: 0. The CDR3 runs 14 residues. Germline values: CDR1 SGHTA, CDR2 FQGTGA. CDR3 coding DNA: TGTGCCAGCAGCTTGGGACAGGGGAACACTGAAGCTTTCTTT. It codes for CASSLGQGNTEAFF.

The gene calls are TRBV19 and TRBJ2-2, with 10 bases identical to TRBD2. The CDR3 spans 15 residues. Unmatched junction bases numbered 2, after V lost 4 bases and J lost 3 bases. Germline assignment: CDR1 LNHDA and CDR2 SQIVND (reference sequence). The CDR3 DNA reads as TGTGCCAGTAGTAACCTAGCGGGAGACACCGGGGAGCTGTTTTTT. This encodes CASSNLAGDTGELFF.

J is TRBJ2-7 and V is TRBV27; D possibly corresponds to TRBD2 (6 bases). Germline V gene sequence: CDR1 MNHEY, CDR2 SMNVEV (reference sequence). The CDR3 loop spans 16 amino acids. The V gene lost 4 bases and the J gene lost 6 bases, with 22 bases spanning the gap. As DNA, the CDR3 is TGTGCCAGCAGTTCGGCTGTGACTAGAGGGGCTACCGAGCAGTACTTC. This gives the protein CASSSAVTRGATEQYF.

The V gene is TRBV20-1, the J gene TRBJ2-7; no clear D gene. CDR1 and CDR2 (germline): DFQATT, SNEGSKA (reference sequence). This CDR3 is 11 amino acids long. CDR3: CSVTPSYEQYF. For the CDR3, the DNA is TGCAGCGTAACTCCCTCCTACGAGCAGTACTTC.

The chain carries TRBV7-2 and TRBJ1-3, with 7 bases matching TRBD1. In germline, CDR1 is SGHTA, CDR2 FQGNSA. This CDR3 has 12 residues. Trimming cost V 2 bases and J 9 bases; bases outside gene matches: 1. CDR3 in DNA: TGTGCCAGCAGCTTACCAGGGGGCACCATATATTTT. Its translation: CASSLPGGTIYF.

The V call is TRBV5-1, the J call TRBJ2-7; TRBD1 aligns across 8 bases. The V gene's germline CDR1 is SGHRS and CDR2 YFSETQ. Losses at the gene ends were 2 bases for V and 2 bases for J; bases not matched to a gene: 3. There are 14 residues in the CDR3. CDR3 DNA sequence: TGCGCCAGCAGCTTCTCGACAGGGGCCTACGAGCAGTACTTC. Protein sequence: CASSFSTGAYEQYF.

As DNA, the CDR3 is TGTGCCAGCAGCGTAGAGGGGCAGGGAGGAAACACCATATATTTT. It codes for CASSVEGQGGNTIYF. V gene TRBV9 combines with J gene TRBJ1-3; a possible D gene is TRBD1 (5 bases). Germline V gene data show CDR1 as SGDLS and CDR2 as YYNGEE. V was cut by 0 bases and J by 4 bases, with 11 bases left in between. This CDR3 is built from 15 residues.

This chain connects TRBV19 to TRBJ2-2; 9 nucleotides align to TRBD2. CDR3 length equals 14 residues. Germline assignment: CDR1 LNHDA and CDR2 SQIVND (reference sequence). The V gene end was trimmed by 8 bases and the J gene end by 8 bases; junction bases not matched to a gene: 9. The DNA of the CDR3 is TGTGCCAGTTTTTTTGCGGGAGGGCCTGGGGAGCTGTTTTTT. Amino acids: CASFFAGGPGELFF.

The gene calls are TRBV6-1 and TRBJ1-2, with TRBD1 matching over 10 bases. Trimming took 4 bases from V and 5 from J; bases not matched to a gene: 10. The CDR3 runs 16 residues. Germline CDR1 is MNHNS and CDR2 is SASEGT. The CDR3, as DNA: TGTGCCAGCAGTGGCAACCGGGACAGGGGCCGATATGGCTACACCTTC. Its translation is CASSGNRDRGRYGYTF.